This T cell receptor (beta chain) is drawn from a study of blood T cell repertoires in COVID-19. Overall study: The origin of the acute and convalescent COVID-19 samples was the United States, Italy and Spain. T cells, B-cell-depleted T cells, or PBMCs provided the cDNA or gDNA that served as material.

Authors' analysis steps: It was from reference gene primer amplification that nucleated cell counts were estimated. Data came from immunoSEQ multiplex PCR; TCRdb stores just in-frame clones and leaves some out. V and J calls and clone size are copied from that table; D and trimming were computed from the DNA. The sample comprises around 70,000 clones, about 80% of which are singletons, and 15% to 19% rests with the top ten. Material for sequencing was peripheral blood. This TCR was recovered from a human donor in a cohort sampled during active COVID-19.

The CDR3 DNA follows: TGTGCCCACGCAGTTGACTCCTCCTACAATGAGCAGTTCTTC. Its translation is CAHAVDSSYNEQFF. The chain combines TRBV6-5 with TRBJ2-1; unclear D gene. The CDR3 loop spans 14 amino acids. The V end lost 11 bases, the J end lost 0 bases, and 14 bases lay between the germline ends. Per germline, CDR1 MNHEY and CDR2 SVGAGI.